The 14 T cell receptor beta chains in this list originate from one sample, sequenced in a study of CD8+ T cells in alopecia areata. Treatment of the sample: oral pan-JAK inhibitor, 5-10 mg twice daily. cDNA serving as the sequencing template came from extracted, reverse transcribed RNA. Assay: immunoSEQ multiplex PCR; the TCRdb copy retains only in-frame clones and omits some. The repertoire has roughly 200,000 clones, less than 45% of them found once; the top ten carry around 2.8%. The source was CD4+ T cells sorted from blood, collected at roughly week 36, from a patient treated with tofacitinib. These receptors originate from a human donor with alopecia areata.

The genes are TRBV10-3 and TRBJ2-5, with 12 bases lining up with TRBD2. The CDR3 is 16 amino acids. Trimming cost V 2 bases and J 4 bases; bases outside gene matches: 5. Germline-derived CDR1 and CDR2 are ENHRY and SYGVKD. The CDR3, as DNA: TGTGCCATCAGTGAGCTAGCGGGAGGGCAGGGAGAGACCCAGTACTTC. Translation: CAISELAGGQGETQYF.

The chain employs TRBV5-1 and TRBJ2-7, with 9 bases lining up with TRBD1. This CDR3 has 14 residues. V lost 4 bases and J lost 4; bases outside the gene matches: 6. In germline, CDR1 is SGHRS, CDR2 YFSETQ. The CDR3, as DNA: TGCGCCAGCAGCCTACGGGACAGGGAGTACGAGCAGTACTTC. It encodes CASSLRDREYEQYF.

V and J are TRBV6-1 and TRBJ2-2; 8 positions match TRBD2. The CDR3 covers 15 residues. The V segment lost 4 bases and the J segment 6 bases; nucleotides outside the gene matches: 7. Per germline, CDR1 MNHNS and CDR2 SASEGT. The CDR3: CASSGGTSGAGELFF. CDR3 coding DNA: TGTGCCAGCAGTGGGGGGACTAGTGGAGCCGGGGAGCTGTTTTTT.

The chain is built from TRBV25-1 and TRBJ1-5; the D gene is possibly TRBD1 (6 bases). The germline V and J ends were trimmed by 8 bases and 11 bases, with 19 bases remaining between them. The CDR3 is made up of 13 amino acids. Germline lookup yields CDR1 MGHDK and CDR2 SYGVNS. The CDR3 coding sequence is TGTGCCAGCGCCCCTTCTACAGGGCGAGCCCAGCATTTT. Protein product: CASAPSTGRAQHF.

This clone was observed a few times. The chain links TRBV6-6 to TRBJ2-7, with a possible D match to TRBD1 (6 bases). Germline CDR1 reads MNHNY; CDR2 reads SVGAGI (reference sequence). Trimming stripped 2 bases from V and 6 bases from J, with 17 bases between. The CDR3 is 15 amino acids. In DNA form, the CDR3 reads TGTGCCAGCAGTTACCAACCGACAGGTAGGGGCGAGCAGTACTTC. Translation: CASSYQPTGRGEQYF.

There are a few counts of this clone. The chain has TRBV27 and TRBJ2-7; 9 bases are shared with TRBD2. The V segment lost 0 bases and the J segment 5 bases; nucleotides outside the gene matches: 8. This CDR3 contains 16 residues. Germline V gene sequence: CDR1 MNHEY, CDR2 SMNVEV (reference sequence). This CDR3 is CASSLSGGRAGDEQYF. CDR3 nucleotides: TGTGCCAGCAGTTTATCAGGCGGGAGGGCCGGGGACGAGCAGTACTTC.

This clone has just a few counts. A junction end diverges from the germline sequence, so it may reflect a read error. The chain joins TRBV7-7 to TRBJ2-7; TRBD1 matches 8 bases. The CDR3 has 15 amino acids. From germline, CDR1 is SSHAT and CDR2 FNYEAQ (reference sequence). In DNA, the CDR3 is TGTGCTAGCAGCCCCGGACAGGGCCCGTTTCGCGAGCAGTACTTC. It yields the protein CASSPGQGPFREQYF.

The gene calls are TRBV5-1 and TRBJ2-5; 7 bases map to TRBD1. Germline lookup yields CDR1 SGHRS and CDR2 YFSETQ. J gave up 0 bases and V 4 bases, and 6 bases lay outside the gene matches. The CDR3 is 15 amino acids. For the CDR3, the DNA is TGCGCCAGCAGCGAGCCCGACAGGGACCAAGAGACCCAGTACTTC. It yields the protein CASSEPDRDQETQYF.

The table lists this clone with many counts. This CDR3 is also generated by other DNA sequences in the sample. V is TRBV5-1 and J is TRBJ2-7; a weak D match, TRBD1 (5 bases). Germline CDR1 SGHRS, CDR2 YFSETQ. The V gene lost 4 bases and the J gene lost 4 bases, with 9 bases spanning the gap. The CDR3 consists of 12 residues. The CDR3 DNA is TGCGCCAGCAGCCAGGACACTTACGAGCAGTACTTC. Protein sequence: CASSQDTYEQYF.

This chain joins TRBV30 and TRBJ1-1, with a possible D match to TRBD1 (6 bases). V was cut by 2 bases and J by 3 bases, with 13 bases left in between. Germline V CDR1 and CDR2: GTSNPN, SVGIG (reference sequence). The CDR3 contains 14 residues. The CDR3 is CAWSPQGGYTEAFF. The CDR3 bases are TGTGCCTGGAGTCCACAGGGAGGGTACACTGAAGCTTTCTTT.

This clone was detected only a few times. Here the CDR3 reads CASSPGPAEEQYF. CDR3 DNA: TGTGCCAGTAGTCCGGGACCTGCAGAGGAGCAGTACTTC. J is TRBJ2-7 and V is TRBV19; D tentatively fits TRBD1 or TRBD2 (5 bases each). With 5 bases removed from V and 7 bases from J, the gap between germline ends came to 15 bases. Looked up from germline, CDR1 is LNHDA and CDR2 is SQIVND (reference sequence). The CDR3 consists of 13 residues.

This clone turned up a few times. The chain uses TRBV2 and TRBJ2-7, with D maybe TRBD1 (5 bases). Trimming took off 6 bases at V and 2 bases at J, with 11 bases between the two ends. The CDR3 loop spans 13 amino acids. In germline, CDR1 is SNHLY, CDR2 FYNNEI. CDR3 nucleotides: TGTGCCAGCAGGAGGACACCAGCCTACGAGCAGTACTTC. Protein: CASRRTPAYEQYF.

J is TRBJ1-1 and V is TRBV2; 7 bases are a match to TRBD1. This CDR3 is built from 13 residues. Germline CDR1 and CDR2: SNHLY and FYNNEI. J was trimmed by 8 bases and V by 7 bases; bases with no gene match: 10. CDR3 sequence (DNA): TGTGCCAGCAACGACCGGGACAGCCTCGAAGCTTTCTTT. Protein sequence: CASNDRDSLEAFF.

The chain links TRBV6-1 to TRBJ2-1; 8 bases are a match to TRBD2. Germline V gene sequence: CDR1 MNHNS, CDR2 SASEGT. With V trimmed by 5 bases and J by 4 bases, 4 bases remained unmatched. The CDR3 contains 14 residues. CDR3 in amino acids: CASSTSGRYNEQFF. The CDR3 DNA sequence: TGTGCCAGCAGTACTAGCGGCCGATACAATGAGCAGTTCTTC.